The present TCR beta chain was sequenced within a study of CD8+ T cells in alopecia areata. Looking at the study overall: For the treated group, dosing was oral tofacitinib at 5 to 10 mg twice daily.

It was cDNA, reverse transcribed from extracted RNA, that served as the sequencing template. Data came from immunoSEQ multiplex PCR; TCRdb stores just in-frame clones and leaves some out. The sample comprises about 150,000 clones, roughly 50% of which are singletons, and about 6.4% rests with the top ten. Comment on this clone: Other DNA sequences of this sample code for an identical CDR3.

Sequenced material: CD4+ T cells sorted from blood. The receptor was isolated from a human donor with alopecia areata.

CDR3 in amino acids: CSVGTGAGYEQYF. DNA for the CDR3: TGCAGCGTAGGAACAGGGGCGGGATACGAGCAGTACTTC. This chain uses TRBV29-1 with TRBJ2-7; TRBD1 might be the D (7 bases). The CDR3 consists of 13 residues. V was cut by 6 bases and J by 4 bases, with 16 bases left in between. The germline V gene has CDR1 SQVTM and CDR2 ANQGSEA.